This TCR beta chain was recorded in a study of T cells in Graves' hyperthyroidism and ophthalmopathy. The table lists this clonotype with a count of one. TCR beta CDR3 region amplification was performed from RNA transcripts. Primed by the HTBI set, a first-round RT-PCR was run on the TCR CDR3. TCRdb reprocessed the multiplex PCR reads via MiXCR and lists one record per CDR3 protein. The sample shows under 350,000 distinct CDR3 sequences, 15% to 20% of them seen only once. Trimming removed 5 bases from V and 6 bases from J; junction bases left unmatched: 7. The CDR3 runs to 16 residues. CDR1 and CDR2 from the germline V gene are SGHVS and FQNEAQ.

The chain employs TRBV7-8 and TRBJ2-3; 14 bases fit TRBD2. The clonotype originates from an older woman with Graves' ophthalmopathy. Sequencing was done on a sample of blood. The CDR3 DNA reads TGTGCCAGCAGCCACGGGACTAGCGGGAGAGGTGATACGCAGTATTTT. This encodes CASSHGTSGRGDTQYF.